This entry is about one T cell receptor (beta chain). Its antigen is not identified. The sample is drawn from a study of blood T cells in healthy people across ages. Study overall: Every two T cells gave about one barcoded beta molecule via template switching. Notes on the study in general: While age rose, TCR beta diversity per million T cells dropped in a roughly linear way.

The CDR3 totals 15 residues. Germline loops: CDR1 SGHRS, CDR2 YFSETQ. Next came a second PCR, run for about 6 to 12 cycles, which used a sample-barcoded 5' primer along with a J-beta primer mix. TCRdb redid the calling of the 5' RACE reads with MiXCR, one entry per CDR3 protein. There are about 1.8 million distinct CDR3 sequences in the sample; approximately 50% occur only once, and roughly 2% lies in the top ten. The sequencing sample was made of blood. The chain has TRBV5-1 and TRBJ2-7, with no clear D. Judging by the DNA end, TRBJ2-5 fits better; the J call may be wrong. This receptor was obtained from a woman aged 40 to 49 in good health. CDR3: CASSLNPLGIETQYF. DNA of the CDR3: TGCGCCAGCAGCCTGAATCCTCTAGGGATCGAGACCCAGTACTTC.